Given below is one T cell receptor beta chain in context. Its matching antigen is unknown. The CDR3 is 13 residues long. Germline V CDR1 and CDR2: DFQATT, SNEGSKA (reference sequence). These data come from a study of T cells expressing NK-cell markers. Across the whole study: The TCR beta repertoires were obtained from sorted CD3+CD56+NKG2C+, CD3+CD56+NKG2C- and CD3+CD56-NKG2C+ T cells.

Study-wide results and limits: Expanded clones of NKG2C+ T cells had an unclear HCMV specificity. Of the CD8+ T cell pool in over 5 donors, roughly 1.0-7.0% was accounted for by dominant NKG2C+ clonotypes. A handful of donors likewise had their CD3+CD56-NKG2C+ fraction led by these clonotypes.

For each CDR3 protein, TCRdb gives one entry from its re-call of the 5' RACE reads, without DNA. There are roughly 380,000 distinct CDR3 sequences in the sample, with roughly 5.5% held by the top ten. The receptor's source is a man aged 18 to 69 in good health. The sample was blood T cells: a sorted CD56 or NKG2C T cell subset, CD4+ or CD8+ T cells, or bulk PBMC T cells (not recorded which). This sequence joins TRBV20-1 and TRBJ2-2. CDR3 sequence reads: CSALWGNTGELFF.